The rows below give T cell receptor beta chains drawn from one sample of a study of blood T cell repertoires in COVID-19. The repertoire was sequenced with immunoSEQ multiplex PCR; TCRdb's copy has only in-frame clones and lacks some. In the table there are 65,000 to 95,000 clones, approximately 85% of which are singletons. The sample comprised peripheral blood. These receptors all stem from a man in his 70s with acute or convalescent COVID-19. The CDR3 runs from the conserved cysteine through the conserved F or W. A D gene is named only where the DNA matches it firmly. For some rows the clone size is stated as once, few or many, or as a class when expanded; others skip it.

>TRBV10-3|TRBD1|-|TRBJ1-5
TGTGCCATCAACCGGGACAGGAATCAGCCCCAGCATTTT
CAINRDRNQPQHF
>TRBV7-6|-|-|TRBJ2-2
TGTGCCAGCAGCTCAACGAACACCGGGGAGCTGTTTTTT
CASSSTNTGELFF
>TRBV9|TRBD2|-|TRBJ2-1
TGTGCCAGCGGCCTAGCGGGGGTCTACAATGAGCAGTTCTTC
CASGLAGVYNEQFF
>TRBV10-3|-|-|TRBJ1-2
TGTGCCATCGGTCCCCAGGCGCCTGAAGGCGGCTACACCTTC
CAIGPQAPEGGYTF
>TRBV4-3|-|-|TRBJ2-7
TGCGCCAGCAGCCAAGGGGACTTAGCCTACGAGCAGTACTTC
CASSQGDLAYEQYF
>TRBV18|-|-|TRBJ2-7
TGTGCCAGCTCACCCCTGGCAGGGAACGAGCAGTACTTC
CASSPLAGNEQYF
>TRBV20-1|-|-|TRBJ2-3
TGCAGTGCTAGTATACGTAGCACTAGCACAGATACGCAGTATTTT
CSASIRSTSTDTQYF
>TRBV7-6|-|-|TRBJ2-7
TGTGCCAGCAGCTCGTCCCACGGTCAGGGCTACGAGCAGTACTTC
CASSSSHGQGYEQYF
>TRBV6-5|-|-|TRBJ2-1
TGTGCCAGCAGTTCTCCTACTGAGCAGTTCTTC
CASSSPTEQFF
>TRBV5-6|-|-|TRBJ2-2
TGTGCCAGCAGCCATAACCGATTGGGCTTCCTCGGCAGGACCGGGGAGCTGTTTTTT
CASSHNRLGFLGRTGELFF
>TRBV11-2|-|-|TRBJ1-2
TGTGCCAGCAGCCCGAGGGTATATGGCTACACCTTC
CASSPRVYGYTF
>TRBV5-4|-|-|TRBJ1-6
TGTGCCAGCAGCACCATGCGGGAGGGGGAACGGGATTCACCCCTCCACTTT
CASSTMREGERDSPLHF
>TRBV11-2|-|-|TRBJ2-4
TGTGCCAGCAGCTTAATACAGGGTTCTCACATTCAGTACTTC
CASSLIQGSHIQYF
>TRBV3-1/TRBV3-2|TRBD2|-|TRBJ2-2
TGTGCCAGCAGCCTGCGACAACTAGCGGGCCACACCGGGGAGCTGTTTTTT
CASSLRQLAGHTGELFF
>TRBV6-6|TRBD1|-|TRBJ2-1
TGTGCCAGCAGTCCCGTGGGACAGACAAACAATGAGCAGTTCTTC
CASSPVGQTNNEQFF
>TRBV19|TRBD2|-|TRBJ2-7
TGTGCCAGTAGAACTGGGGCTAGCGGGCCCTACGAGCAGTACTTC
CASRTGASGPYEQYF
>TRBV28|-|-|TRBJ2-2
TGTGCCAGCAGTTTTGGAGGGGTGGACACCGGGGAGCTGTTTTTT
CASSFGGVDTGELFF
>TRBV2|-|-|TRBJ1-6
TGTGCCAGCAGCGGCCGGGTTAATTCACCCCTCCACTTT
CASSGRVNSPLHF
>TRBV7-2|TRBD2|-|TRBJ2-1
TGTGCCAGCAGCGGAACTAGCGGGGGGGCCTGGCAGTTCTTC
CASSGTSGGAWQFF
>TRBV25-1|TRBD1|-|TRBJ2-2
TGTGCCAGCAGTGAGCGGTACAGGGGGGGGGAGCTGTTTTTT
CASSERYRGGELFF
>TRBV12-2|-|-|TRBJ1-2
TGTGCAAGTCGCCCTGACATGGTTCCCACCTTC
CASRPDMVPTF
>TRBV5-1|TRBD1|-|TRBJ1-1
TGCGCCAGCAGCGTAACAGGGGATGTCACTGAAGCTTTCTTT
CASSVTGDVTEAFF
>TRBV5-5|TRBD1|-|TRBJ1-6
TGTGCCAGCACCGGGACAGGGGGTCGGTTTAATTCACCCCTCCACTTT
CASTGTGGRFNSPLHF
>TRBV10-3|-|-|TRBJ1-2
TGTGCCATCAGTTACCAGGGGTCCTATGGCTACACCTTC
CAISYQGSYGYTF
>TRBV7-9|-|-|TRBJ1-4
TGTGCCAGCAGCTCCGGCTTGGGGCAGAGCCGTAATGAAAAACTGTTTTTT
CASSSGLGQSRNEKLFF
>TRBV6-6|TRBD2|-|TRBJ2-3
TGTGCCAGCAGTCCGGGGGGGGGAAAAGATACGCAGTATTTT
CASSPGGGKDTQYF
>TRBV12-3/TRBV12-4|-|few|TRBJ1-1
TGTGCCAGCAGCACCCGGTACACTGAAGCTTTCTTT
CASSTRYTEAFF
>TRBV7-6|TRBD1|-|TRBJ2-1
TGTGCCAGCAGCCCAATTAACAGGGGGGACAATGAGCAGTTCTTC
CASSPINRGDNEQFF
>TRBV3-1/TRBV3-2|-|-|TRBJ1-5
TGTGCCAGCAGCCAAGATCTTAGAAACAATCAGCCCCAGCATTTT
CASSQDLRNNQPQHF
>TRBV27|-|once|TRBJ1-6
TGTGCCAGCAGTTTCTTTTTCAGGGGTTCGGAGAATTCACCCCTCCACTTT
CASSFFFRGSENSPLHF
>TRBV5-8|-|-|TRBJ2-1
TGTGCCAGCCTTCAGCGGGTTAGCTCCTACAATGAGCAGTTCTTC
CASLQRVSSYNEQFF
>TRBV7-9|TRBD2|few|TRBJ2-7
TGTGCCAGCAGCTCCCGCATAGCGGGGTACGAGCAGTACTTC
CASSSRIAGYEQYF
>TRBV5-1|-|-|TRBJ2-1
TGCGCCAGCAGCTGGGCACCGGAACGATACAATGAGCAGTTCTTC
CASSWAPERYNEQFF
>TRBV28|-|-|TRBJ1-5
TGTGCCACCTTGGGCGTCGGGGAAGGGCCCCAGCATTTT
CATLGVGEGPQHF
>TRBV7-3|TRBD1|once|TRBJ2-1
TGTGCCAGCAGCAATACAGGGGGGATTGCGAATGAGCAGTTCTTC
CASSNTGGIANEQFF
>TRBV28|TRBD1|-|TRBJ2-7
TGTGCCAGCAGTTCTATACAGGGGGCTAAGGACGAGCAGTACTTC
CASSSIQGAKDEQYF
>TRBV7-2|TRBD1|-|TRBJ1-4
TGTGCCAGCAGCACCTTGGGGACAGGGGGAGGTGAAAAACTGTTTTTT
CASSTLGTGGGEKLFF
>TRBV4-3|-|once|TRBJ1-1
TGCGCCAGCAGCACTGTACGGGGATCGAACACTGAAGCTTTCTTT
CASSTVRGSNTEAFF
>TRBV27|TRBD2|-|TRBJ2-2
TGTGCCAGCAGTCTGGAGGGGACTAGCACCGGGGAGCTGTTTTTT
CASSLEGTSTGELFF
>TRBV3-1/TRBV3-2|TRBD2|-|TRBJ2-7
TGTGCCAGCAGCCAAGGTTCGGGGGGCTACGAGCAGTACTTC
CASSQGSGGYEQYF
>TRBV7-6|TRBD2|-|TRBJ2-7
TGTGCCAGCAGCTTAGCGCCCCGGGCAGCGGGAGGCTCTTCCTACGAGCAGTACTTC
CASSLAPRAAGGSSYEQYF
>TRBV7-8|TRBD2|few|TRBJ2-1
TGTGCCAGCAGCTTAGCGGCGGGGGGGCAGTTCTTC
CASSLAAGGQFF